The present T cell receptor beta chain was sequenced within a study of CD8+CD57+ T cells in acquired aplastic anemia (dated by TCRdb to the late 2010s). General notes on the study: On average, sorted CD4+ and CD8+ cells yielded 3.2 ug of extracted DNA, with a range of roughly 0.19 to 27.4 ug.

Findings and caveats that apply to the study as a whole: Although twenty-nine CD8+ CDR3 sequences were shared by patients and controls, these sequences appeared highly expressed in patients and within the immunodominant clones of patients. Patients and healthy controls showed no significant difference in CD8+ Simpson's diversity (P=0.060).

There are 14 amino acids in the CDR3, from cysteine to phenylalanine inclusive. The only DNA kept is the CDR3, 42 bases in frame from the first base. From the germline V gene, CDR1 is SNHLY and CDR2 is FYNNEI. The V and J ends are trimmed by 4 bases and 4 bases, leaving 13 bases between them. Remarks on this clonotype: Its antigen is still unknown. Per-base quality was not reported, and no clone a single base away is much larger than it.

Profiling of TCR beta VDJ combinations and CDR3 sequences used genomic DNA as the template. TCR repertoire sequencing was run on an Illumina HiSeq 2000. As for how the authors treated the data: Repertoires were assessed using TRBV/TRBJ rearrangement plots, CDR3 size and DJ length profiles, and Simpson's diversity index. The most abundant DNA sequence in the deep sequencing data was taken as the immunodominant clone. CDR3 amino acid sequences were screened for sharing across subjects and compared with published repertoires and the VDJdb database. TCRdb reprocessed the public reads (quality trimming at Q25 with fastp, clone calling with MiXCR) and kept in-frame beta chains. CDR3 protein duplicates are merged, each entry listing the most common genes and DNA. These V and J calls rely on TCRdb rather than the paper's analysis. Here the sample has 150,000 to 200,000 distinct CDR3 sequences; roughly 64% occur a single time. The ten largest clones add up to roughly 46% of the sample.

In this study, sorted CD4+ and CD8+ T cells from the blood of healthy subjects and of severe aplastic anemia patients had their TCR repertoires deep-sequenced. Ficoll-Paque density gradient centrifugation was used to isolate peripheral blood mononuclear cells. Before DNA extraction, CD4+ and CD8+ T cells were sorted by FACS or by magnetic beads. The receptor was isolated from a human donor with severe aplastic anemia or a healthy control (not recorded which). Material: sorted CD4+, CD8+, or CD8+CD57+ T cells (not recorded which) from PBMCs. This chain is built from TRBV2 and TRBJ1-2; the D segment cannot be called with confidence. The nucleotide sequence reads TGTGCCAGCAGTGCCATAGCGGGCTTCTATGGCTACACCTTC. Translated, this gives CASSAIAGFYGYTF.